This TCR beta chain derives from a study of shared clonotypes between healthy human individuals. General study points: Researchers sampled blood only, noting tissue repertoires likely differ.

A note on this clone: Its antigen is not identified.

The junction had 7 bases not matched to a gene; V was cut back by 5 bases and J by 3 bases. Germline CDR1 reads SGHTA; CDR2 reads FQGNSA. The CDR3 is 18 amino acids. Sequencing was performed with immunoSEQ multiplex PCR; in TCRdb, only in-frame clones are kept and a portion is missing. The sample includes about 490,000 clones, less than 80% of them seen just once. The TCR was taken from a woman aged 35 to 49 in good health. Some clones in this sample may be carry-over from other donors' samples. Sequencing was performed on PBMCs. V usage is TRBV7-2 and J usage is TRBJ2-1, with 16 nucleotides matching TRBD2. CDR3 residues: CASSRGLAGGPRYNEQFF. CDR3 coding DNA: TGTGCCAGCAGCCGGGGACTAGCGGGAGGGCCCCGCTACAATGAGCAGTTCTTC.